This TCR beta chain was captured by sequencing in a study of blood T cell repertoires in COVID-19. Measured with immunoSEQ multiplex PCR; TCRdb has only the in-frame clones, and not every one. The table has approximately 140,000 clones, around 84% seen once. J lost 0 bases, V lost 3 bases, and 2 bases had no gene match. CDR1 is LNHDA and CDR2 is SQIVND in the germline V gene (reference sequence). The CDR3 sequence is 15 residues long. Sequencing was performed on peripheral blood. V is TRBV19 and J is TRBJ1-1; TRBD1 aligns across 9 bases. The TCR comes from a human donor in a cohort sampled during active COVID-19. The CDR3 nucleotides read TGTGCCAGTAGTATCACAGGGGGCATGAACACTGAAGCTTTCTTT. It is translated as CASSITGGMNTEAFF.